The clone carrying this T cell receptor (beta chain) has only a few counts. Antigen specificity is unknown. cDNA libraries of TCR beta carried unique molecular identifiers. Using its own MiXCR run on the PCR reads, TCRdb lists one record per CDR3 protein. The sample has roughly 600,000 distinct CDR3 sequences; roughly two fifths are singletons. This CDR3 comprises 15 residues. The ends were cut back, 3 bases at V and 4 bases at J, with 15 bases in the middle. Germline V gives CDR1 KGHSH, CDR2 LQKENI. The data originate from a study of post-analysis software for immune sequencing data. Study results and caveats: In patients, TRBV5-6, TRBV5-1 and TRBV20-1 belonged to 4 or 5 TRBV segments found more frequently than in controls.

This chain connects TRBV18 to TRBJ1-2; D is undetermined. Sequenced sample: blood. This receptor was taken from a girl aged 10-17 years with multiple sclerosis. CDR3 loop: CASSPRTDSSYGYTF. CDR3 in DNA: TGTGCCAGCTCACCTAGGACGGATTCTTCCTATGGCTACACCTTC.